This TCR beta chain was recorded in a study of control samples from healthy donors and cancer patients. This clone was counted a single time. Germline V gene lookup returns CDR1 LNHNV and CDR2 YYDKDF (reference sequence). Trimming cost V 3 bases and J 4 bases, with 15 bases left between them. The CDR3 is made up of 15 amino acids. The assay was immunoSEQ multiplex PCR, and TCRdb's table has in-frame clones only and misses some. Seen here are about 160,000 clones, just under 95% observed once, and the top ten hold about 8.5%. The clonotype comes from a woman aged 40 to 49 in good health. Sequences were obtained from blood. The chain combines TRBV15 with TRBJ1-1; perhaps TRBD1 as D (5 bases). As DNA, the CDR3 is TGTGCCACCAGCAGCCCTTCGGGGGTGACCACTGAAGCTTTCTTT. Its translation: CATSSPSGVTTEAFF.